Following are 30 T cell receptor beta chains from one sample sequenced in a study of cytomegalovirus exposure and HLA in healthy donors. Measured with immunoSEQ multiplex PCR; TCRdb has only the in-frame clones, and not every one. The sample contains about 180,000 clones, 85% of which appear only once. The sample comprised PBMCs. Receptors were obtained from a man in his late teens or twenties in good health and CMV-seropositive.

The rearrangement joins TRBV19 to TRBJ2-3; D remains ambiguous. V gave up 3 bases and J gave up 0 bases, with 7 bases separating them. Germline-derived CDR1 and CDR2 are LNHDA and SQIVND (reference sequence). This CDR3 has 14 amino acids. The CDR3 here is CASSIWASTDTQYF. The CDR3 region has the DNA TGTGCCAGTAGTATTTGGGCTAGCACAGATACGCAGTATTTT. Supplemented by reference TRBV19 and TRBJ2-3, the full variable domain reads DGGITQSPKYLFRKEGQNVTLSCEQNLNHDAMYWYRQDPGQGLRLIYYSQIVNDFQKGDIAEGYSVSREKKESFPLTVTSAQKNPTAFYLCASSIWASTDTQYFGPGTRLTVL.

For the CDR3, the DNA is TGTGCCAGCAGCTTACCAGTCACAGATACGCAGTATTTT. Translating gives CASSLPVTDTQYF. The V call is TRBV7-9, the J call TRBJ2-3; D ambiguous. In germline, CDR1 is SEHNR, CDR2 FQNEAQ (reference sequence). Trimming removed 2 bases from V and 2 bases from J, with 5 bases in between. This CDR3 has 13 amino acids. The entire variable domain, with the rest obtained from reference TRBV7-9 and TRBJ2-3, is as follows: DTGVSQNPRHKITKRGQNVTFRCDPISEHNRLYWYRQTLGQGPEFLTYFQNEAQLEKSRLLSDRFSAERPKGSFSTLEIQRTEQGDSAMYLCASSLPVTDTQYFGPGTRLTVL.

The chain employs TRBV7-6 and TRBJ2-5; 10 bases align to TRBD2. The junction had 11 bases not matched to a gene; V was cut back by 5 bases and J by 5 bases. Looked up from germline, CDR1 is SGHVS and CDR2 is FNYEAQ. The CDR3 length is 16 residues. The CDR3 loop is CASSRPLSGRGETQYF. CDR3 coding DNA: TGTGCCAGCAGCCGCCCCCTGAGCGGGAGGGGGGAGACCCAGTACTTC.

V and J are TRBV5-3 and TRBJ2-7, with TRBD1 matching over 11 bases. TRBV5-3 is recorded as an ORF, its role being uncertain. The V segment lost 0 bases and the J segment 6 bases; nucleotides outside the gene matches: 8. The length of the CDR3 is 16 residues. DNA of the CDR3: TGTGCCAGAAGCTTGGGCGCCGGGACAGGGGGGGGCGAGCAGTACTTC. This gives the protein CARSLGAGTGGGEQYF.

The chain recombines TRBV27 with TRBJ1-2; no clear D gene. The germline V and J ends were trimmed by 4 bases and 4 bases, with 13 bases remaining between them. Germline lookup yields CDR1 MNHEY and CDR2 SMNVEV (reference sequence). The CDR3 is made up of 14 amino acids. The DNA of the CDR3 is TGTGCCAGCAGTTCGGGGAGCCCCTTCTATGGCTACACCTTC. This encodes CASSSGSPFYGYTF.

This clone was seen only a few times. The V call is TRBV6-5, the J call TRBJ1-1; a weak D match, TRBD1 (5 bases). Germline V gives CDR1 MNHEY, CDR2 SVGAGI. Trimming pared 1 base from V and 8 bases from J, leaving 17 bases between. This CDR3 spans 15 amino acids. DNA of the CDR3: TGTGCCAGCAGTTACTTGGTGACAGCGAGTAGCGAAGCTTTCTTT. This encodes CASSYLVTASSEAFF.

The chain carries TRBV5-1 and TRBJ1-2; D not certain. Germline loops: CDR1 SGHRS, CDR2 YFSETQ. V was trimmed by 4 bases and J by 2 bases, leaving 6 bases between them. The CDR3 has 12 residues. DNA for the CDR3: TGCGCCAGCAGCCCCGAGAACTATGGCTACACCTTC. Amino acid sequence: CASSPENYGYTF.

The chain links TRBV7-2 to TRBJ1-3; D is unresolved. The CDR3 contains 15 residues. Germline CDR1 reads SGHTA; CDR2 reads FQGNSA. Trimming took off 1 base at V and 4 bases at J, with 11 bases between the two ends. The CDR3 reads CASSLDSFGGNTIYF. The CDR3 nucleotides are TGTGCCAGCAGCTTAGATTCTTTCGGGGGAAACACCATATATTTT.

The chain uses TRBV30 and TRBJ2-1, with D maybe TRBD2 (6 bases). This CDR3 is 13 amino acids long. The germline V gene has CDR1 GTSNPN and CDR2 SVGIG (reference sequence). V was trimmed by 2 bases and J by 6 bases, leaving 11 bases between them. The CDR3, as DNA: TGTGCCTGGAGTCCCCACGGGGGCAATGAGCAGTTCTTC. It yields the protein CAWSPHGGNEQFF. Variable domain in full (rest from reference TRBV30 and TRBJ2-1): SQTIHQWPATLVQPVGSPLSLECTVEGTSNPNLYWYRQAAGRGLQLLFYSVGIGQISSEVPQNLSASRPQDRQFILSSKKLLLSDSGFYLCAWSPHGGNEQFFGPGTRLTVL.

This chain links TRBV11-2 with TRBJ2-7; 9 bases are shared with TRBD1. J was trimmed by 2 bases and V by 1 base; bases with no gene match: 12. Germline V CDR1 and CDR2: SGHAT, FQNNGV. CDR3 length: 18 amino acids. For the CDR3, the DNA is TGTGCCAGCAGCTTAGGGACAGGGGCGGGTCCGAGCGCCTACGAGCAGTACTTC. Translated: CASSLGTGAGPSAYEQYF.

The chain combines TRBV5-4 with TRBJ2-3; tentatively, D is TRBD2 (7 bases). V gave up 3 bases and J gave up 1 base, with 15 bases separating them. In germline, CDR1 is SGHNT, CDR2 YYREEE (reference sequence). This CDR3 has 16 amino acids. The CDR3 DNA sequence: TGTGCCAGCAGCTACCCGGGGGGCCTAGGCACAGATACGCAGTATTTT. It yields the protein CASSYPGGLGTDTQYF.

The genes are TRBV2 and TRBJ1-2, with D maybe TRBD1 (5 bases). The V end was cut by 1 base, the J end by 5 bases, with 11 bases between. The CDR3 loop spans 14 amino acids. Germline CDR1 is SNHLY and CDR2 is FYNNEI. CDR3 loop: CASSEGGGPYGYTF. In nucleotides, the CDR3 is TGTGCCAGCAGTGAAGGGGGGGGACCTTATGGCTACACCTTC.

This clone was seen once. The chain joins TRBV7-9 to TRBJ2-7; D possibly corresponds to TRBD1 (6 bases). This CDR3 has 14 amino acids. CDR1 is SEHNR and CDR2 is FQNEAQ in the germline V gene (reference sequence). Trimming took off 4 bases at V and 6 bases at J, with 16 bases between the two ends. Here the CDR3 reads CASSWNQGPREQYF. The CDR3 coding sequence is TGTGCCAGCAGCTGGAATCAGGGGCCGCGCGAGCAGTACTTC.

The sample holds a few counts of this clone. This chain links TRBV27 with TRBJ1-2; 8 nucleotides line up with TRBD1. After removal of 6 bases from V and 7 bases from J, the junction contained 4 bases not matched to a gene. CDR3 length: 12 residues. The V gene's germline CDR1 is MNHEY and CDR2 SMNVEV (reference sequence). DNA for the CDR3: TGTGCCAGCAGCCCCGGGACAGGTGGCTACACCTTC. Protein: CASSPGTGGYTF.

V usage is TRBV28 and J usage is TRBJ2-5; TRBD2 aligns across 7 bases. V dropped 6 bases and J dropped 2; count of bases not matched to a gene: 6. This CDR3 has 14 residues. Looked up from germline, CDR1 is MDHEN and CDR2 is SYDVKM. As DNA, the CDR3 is TGTGCCAGCAGCCTTAGCGGGTTACAAGAGACCCAGTACTTC. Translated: CASSLSGLQETQYF.

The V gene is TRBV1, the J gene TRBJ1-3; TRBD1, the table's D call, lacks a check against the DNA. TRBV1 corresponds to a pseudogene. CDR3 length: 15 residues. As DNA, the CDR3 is TGCACCAGCAGCCAACCCTCTCCAGATGGAAACACCATATATTTT. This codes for CTSSQPSPDGNTIYF.

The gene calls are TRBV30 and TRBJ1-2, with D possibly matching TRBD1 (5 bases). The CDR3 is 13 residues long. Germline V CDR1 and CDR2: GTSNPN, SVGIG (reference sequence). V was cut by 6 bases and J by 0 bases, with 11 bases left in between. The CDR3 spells CACSGPPNYGYTF. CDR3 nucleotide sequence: TGTGCCTGTTCAGGGCCCCCTAACTATGGCTACACCTTC.

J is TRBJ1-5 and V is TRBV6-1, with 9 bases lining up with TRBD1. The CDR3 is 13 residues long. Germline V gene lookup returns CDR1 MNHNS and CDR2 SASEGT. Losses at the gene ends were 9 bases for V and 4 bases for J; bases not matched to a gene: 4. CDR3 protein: CASGTGQNQPQHF. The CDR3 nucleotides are TGTGCCAGTGGGACAGGGCAAAATCAGCCCCAGCATTTT.

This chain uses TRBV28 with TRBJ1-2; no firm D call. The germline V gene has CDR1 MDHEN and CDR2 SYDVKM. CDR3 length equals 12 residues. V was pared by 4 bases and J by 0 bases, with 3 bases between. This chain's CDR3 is CASSSPNYGYTF. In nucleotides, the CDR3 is TGTGCCAGCAGTTCTCCTAACTATGGCTACACCTTC.

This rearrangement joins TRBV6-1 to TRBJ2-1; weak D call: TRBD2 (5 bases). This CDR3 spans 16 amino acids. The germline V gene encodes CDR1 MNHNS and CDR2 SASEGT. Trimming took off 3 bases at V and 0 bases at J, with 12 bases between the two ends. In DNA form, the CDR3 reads TGTGCCAGCAGTGACGACTATTACAGCTCCTACAATGAGCAGTTCTTC. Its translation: CASSDDYYSSYNEQFF.

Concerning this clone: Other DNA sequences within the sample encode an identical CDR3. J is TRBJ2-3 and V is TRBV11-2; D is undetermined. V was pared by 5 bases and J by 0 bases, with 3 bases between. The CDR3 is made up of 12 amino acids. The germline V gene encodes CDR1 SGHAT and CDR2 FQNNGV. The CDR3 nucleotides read TGTGCCAGCAGCCCTAGCACAGATACGCAGTATTTT. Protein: CASSPSTDTQYF.

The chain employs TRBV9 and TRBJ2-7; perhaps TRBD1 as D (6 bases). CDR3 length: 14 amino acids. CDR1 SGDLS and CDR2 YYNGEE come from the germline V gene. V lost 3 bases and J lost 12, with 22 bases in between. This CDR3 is CASSDRTGYSRLYF. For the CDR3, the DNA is TGTGCCAGCAGCGACCGAACAGGGTATAGTCGTTTGTACTTC.

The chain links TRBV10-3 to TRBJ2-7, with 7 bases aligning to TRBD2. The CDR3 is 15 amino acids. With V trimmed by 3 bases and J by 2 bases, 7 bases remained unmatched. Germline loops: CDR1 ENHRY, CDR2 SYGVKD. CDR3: CAISDGRGGPYEQYF. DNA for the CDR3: TGTGCCATCAGTGATGGGAGGGGAGGGCCCTACGAGCAGTACTTC.

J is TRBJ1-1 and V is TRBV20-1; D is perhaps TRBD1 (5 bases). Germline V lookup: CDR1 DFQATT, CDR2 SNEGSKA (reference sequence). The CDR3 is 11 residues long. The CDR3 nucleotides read TGCAGGATCCAGGGCGGCACTGAAGCTTTCTTT. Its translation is CRIQGGTEAFF.

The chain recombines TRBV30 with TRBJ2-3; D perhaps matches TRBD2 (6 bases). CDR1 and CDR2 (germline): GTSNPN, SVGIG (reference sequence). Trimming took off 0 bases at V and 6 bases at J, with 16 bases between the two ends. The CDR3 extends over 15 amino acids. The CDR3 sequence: CAWSVQAGPLDTQYF. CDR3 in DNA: TGTGCCTGGAGTGTACAGGCGGGGCCGTTGGATACGCAGTATTTT.

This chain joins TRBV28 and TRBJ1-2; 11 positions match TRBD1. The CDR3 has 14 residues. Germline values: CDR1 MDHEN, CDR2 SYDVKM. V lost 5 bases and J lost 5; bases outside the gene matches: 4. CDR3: CASSPDRGLYGYTF. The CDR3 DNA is TGTGCCAGCAGTCCGGACAGGGGGCTTTATGGCTACACCTTC.

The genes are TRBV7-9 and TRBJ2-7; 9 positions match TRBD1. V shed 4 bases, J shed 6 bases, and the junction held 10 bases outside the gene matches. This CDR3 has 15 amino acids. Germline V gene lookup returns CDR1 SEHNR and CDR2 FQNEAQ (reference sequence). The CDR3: CASSSSGTGSIEQYF. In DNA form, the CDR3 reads TGTGCCAGCAGCTCCTCCGGGACAGGGTCGATCGAGCAGTACTTC. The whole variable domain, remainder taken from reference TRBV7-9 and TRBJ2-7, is DTGVSQNPRHKITKRGQNVTFRCDPISEHNRLYWYRQTLGQGPEFLTYFQNEAQLEKSRLLSDRFSAERPKGSFSTLEIQRTEQGDSAMYLCASSSSGTGSIEQYFGPGTRLTVT.

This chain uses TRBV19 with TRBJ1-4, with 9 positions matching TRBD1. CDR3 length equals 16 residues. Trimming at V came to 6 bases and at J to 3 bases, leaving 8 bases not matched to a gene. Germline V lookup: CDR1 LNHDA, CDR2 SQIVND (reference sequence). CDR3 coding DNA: TGTGCCAGTAGCACCACAGGGGGCGCATCTAATGAAAAACTGTTTTTT. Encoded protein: CASSTTGGASNEKLFF.

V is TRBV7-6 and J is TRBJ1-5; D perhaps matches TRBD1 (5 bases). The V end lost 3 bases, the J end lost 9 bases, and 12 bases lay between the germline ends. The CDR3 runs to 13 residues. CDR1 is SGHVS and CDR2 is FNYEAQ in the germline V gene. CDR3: CASSLQGPGPQHF. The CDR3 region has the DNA TGTGCCAGCAGCTTGCAGGGTCCGGGGCCCCAGCATTTT.

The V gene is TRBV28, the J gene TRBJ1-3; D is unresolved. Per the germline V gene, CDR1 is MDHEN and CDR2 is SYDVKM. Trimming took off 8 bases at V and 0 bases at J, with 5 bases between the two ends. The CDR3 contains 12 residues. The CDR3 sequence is CASSISGNTIYF. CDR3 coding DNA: TGTGCCAGCTCCATCTCTGGAAACACCATATATTTT.